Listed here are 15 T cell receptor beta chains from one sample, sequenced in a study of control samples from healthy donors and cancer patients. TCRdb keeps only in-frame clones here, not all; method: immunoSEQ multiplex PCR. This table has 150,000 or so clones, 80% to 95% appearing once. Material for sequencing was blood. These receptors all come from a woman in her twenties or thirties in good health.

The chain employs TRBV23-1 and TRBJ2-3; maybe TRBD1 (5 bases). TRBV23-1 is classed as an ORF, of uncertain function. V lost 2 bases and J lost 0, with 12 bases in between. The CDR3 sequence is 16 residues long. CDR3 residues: CASSQDSIPSTDTQYF. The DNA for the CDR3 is TGCGCCAGCAGTCAAGACAGTATACCTAGCACAGATACGCAGTATTTT.

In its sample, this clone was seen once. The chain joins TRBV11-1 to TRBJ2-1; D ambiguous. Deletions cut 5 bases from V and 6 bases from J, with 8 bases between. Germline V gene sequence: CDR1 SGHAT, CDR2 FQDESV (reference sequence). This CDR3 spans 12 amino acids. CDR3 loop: CASSRVFNEQFF. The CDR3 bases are TGTGCCAGCAGCCGAGTTTTCAATGAGCAGTTCTTC.

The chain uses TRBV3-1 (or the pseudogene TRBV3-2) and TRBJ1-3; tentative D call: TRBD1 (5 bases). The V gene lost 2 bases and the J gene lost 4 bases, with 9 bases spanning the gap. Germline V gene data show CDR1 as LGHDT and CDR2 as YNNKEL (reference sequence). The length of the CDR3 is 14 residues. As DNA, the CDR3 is TGTGCCAGCAGCCAACAGGGAGGAGGAAACACCATATATTTT. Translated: CASSQQGGGNTIYF.

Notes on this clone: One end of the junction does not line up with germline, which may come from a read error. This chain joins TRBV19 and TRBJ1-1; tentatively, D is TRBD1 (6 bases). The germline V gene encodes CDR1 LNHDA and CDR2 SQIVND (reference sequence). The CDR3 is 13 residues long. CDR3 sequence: CASVYTGNAEAFF. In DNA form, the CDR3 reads TGTGCCAGTGTCTATACAGGGAACGCTGAAGCTTTCTTT.

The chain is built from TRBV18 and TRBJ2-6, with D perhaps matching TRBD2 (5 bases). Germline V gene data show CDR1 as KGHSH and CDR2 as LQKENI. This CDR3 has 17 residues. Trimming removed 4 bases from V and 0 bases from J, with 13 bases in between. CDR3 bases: TGTGCCAGCTCACAGGAGGCCCCGAACTCTGGGGCCAACGTCCTGACTTTC. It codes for CASSQEAPNSGANVLTF.

The CDR3 DNA reads as TGCAGTGCTAGAGTGGTGAATGAGCAGTTCTTC. Translating it yields CSARVVNEQFF. The chain combines TRBV20-1 with TRBJ2-1, with D unclear. The CDR3 consists of 11 residues. Trimming removed 1 base at V and 7 bases at J, with 5 bases between. The V gene's germline CDR1 is DFQATT and CDR2 SNEGSKA (reference sequence).

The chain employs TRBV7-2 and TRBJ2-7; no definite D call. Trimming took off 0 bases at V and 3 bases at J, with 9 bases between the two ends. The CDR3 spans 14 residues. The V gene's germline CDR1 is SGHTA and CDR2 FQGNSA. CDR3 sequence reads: CASSLAGSNYEQYF. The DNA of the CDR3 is TGTGCCAGCAGCTTAGCGGGAAGCAACTACGAGCAGTACTTC.

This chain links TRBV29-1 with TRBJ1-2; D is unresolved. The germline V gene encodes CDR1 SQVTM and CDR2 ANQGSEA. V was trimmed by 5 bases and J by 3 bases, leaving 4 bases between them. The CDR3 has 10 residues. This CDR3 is CSVRDYGYTF. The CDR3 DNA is TGCAGCGTTAGGGACTATGGCTACACCTTC.

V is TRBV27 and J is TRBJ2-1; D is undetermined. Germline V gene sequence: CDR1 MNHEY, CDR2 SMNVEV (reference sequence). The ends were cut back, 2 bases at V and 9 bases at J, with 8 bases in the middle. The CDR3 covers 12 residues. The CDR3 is CASSLPSLEQFF. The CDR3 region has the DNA TGTGCCAGCAGTTTACCCTCCCTTGAGCAGTTCTTC.

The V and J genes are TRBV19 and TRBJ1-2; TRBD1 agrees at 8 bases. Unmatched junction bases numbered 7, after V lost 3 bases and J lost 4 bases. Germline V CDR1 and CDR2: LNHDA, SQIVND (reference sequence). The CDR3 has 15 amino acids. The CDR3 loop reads CASSIGQGAFYGYTF. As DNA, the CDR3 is TGTGCCAGTAGTATCGGGCAGGGGGCTTTCTATGGCTACACCTTC.

CDR3 sequence reads: CASSFRGLGNTIYF. As DNA, the CDR3 is TGTGCCAGCAGTTTTCGGGGGCTTGGAAACACCATATATTTT. The gene calls are TRBV28 and TRBJ1-3; weak D call: TRBD1 (6 bases). Per germline, CDR1 MDHEN and CDR2 SYDVKM. CDR3 length: 14 residues. The ends were cut back, 3 bases at V and 3 bases at J, with 9 bases in the middle.

The CDR3, as DNA: TGTGCCAGCAGTACACCCAGGACAGGGGGCGGGTACGAGCAGTACTTC. It codes for CASSTPRTGGGYEQYF. The chain is built from TRBV27 and TRBJ2-7; 11 bases fit TRBD1. The ends lost 5 bases at V and 4 bases at J; junction bases unmatched: 10. Germline CDR1 and CDR2: MNHEY and SMNVEV (reference sequence). The CDR3 totals 16 residues.

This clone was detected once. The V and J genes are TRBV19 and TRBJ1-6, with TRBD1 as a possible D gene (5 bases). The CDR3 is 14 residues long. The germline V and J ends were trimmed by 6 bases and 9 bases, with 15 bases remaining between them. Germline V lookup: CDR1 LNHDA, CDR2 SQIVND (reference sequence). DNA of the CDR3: TGTGCCAGTAGCCCCACAGGACGGTCTTCACCCCTCCACTTT. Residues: CASSPTGRSSPLHF.

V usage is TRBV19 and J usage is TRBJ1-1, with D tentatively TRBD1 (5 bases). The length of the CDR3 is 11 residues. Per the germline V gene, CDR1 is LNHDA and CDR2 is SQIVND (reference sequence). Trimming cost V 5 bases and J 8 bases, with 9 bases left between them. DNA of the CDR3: TGTGCCAGTAGTGTCGGGGGAGAAGCTTTCTTT. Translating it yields CASSVGGEAFF. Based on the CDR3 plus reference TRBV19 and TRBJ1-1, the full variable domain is DGGITQSPKYLFRKEGQNVTLSCEQNLNHDAMYWYRQDPGQGLRLIYYSQIVNDFQKGDIAEGYSVSREKKESFPLTVTSAQKNPTAFYLCASSVGGEAFFGQGTRLTVV.

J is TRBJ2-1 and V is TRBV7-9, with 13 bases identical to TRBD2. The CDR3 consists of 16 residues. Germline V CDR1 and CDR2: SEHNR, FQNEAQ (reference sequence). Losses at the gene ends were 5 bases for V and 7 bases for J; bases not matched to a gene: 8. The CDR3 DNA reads TGTGCCAGCAGCCGCGGGACTAGCGGGATGTGGAATGAGCAGTTCTTC. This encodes CASSRGTSGMWNEQFF.